This T cell receptor beta chain derives from a study of cytomegalovirus exposure and HLA in healthy donors. On this clone itself: Antigen: not known.

This CDR3 has 15 amino acids. Trimming took off 2 bases at V and 0 bases at J, with 10 bases between the two ends. The germline gives CDR1 WNHNN, CDR2 SYGVQD (reference sequence). Study-wide findings and caveats: One variant, a missense change in DCLRE1C, was linked in a later analysis to TCR beta V- and J-gene trimming. Many donors shared some public TCRs, even though most TCR sequences were rare. An analysis that was carried out later associated approximately 17,000 TCR beta sequences with HLA alleles at 0.05 false discovery rate. Sequencing likely caused a cluster of highly shared sequence variants.

Amplification used 60 Vbeta primers and 13 Jbeta primers. Sequencing used immunoSEQ multiplex PCR; TCRdb keeps in-frame clones, though not all of them. The table lists 150,000 or so clones, roughly 82% of them singletons. The clonotype originates from a young man in good health and CMV-seropositive. Sequenced sample: PBMCs. The chain joins TRBV10-1 to TRBJ1-1; D is perhaps TRBD1 (5 bases). The CDR3 coding sequence is TGCGCCAGCAGTGAGGACAGAGCGATGAACACTGAAGCTTTCTTT. This codes for CASSEDRAMNTEAFF.